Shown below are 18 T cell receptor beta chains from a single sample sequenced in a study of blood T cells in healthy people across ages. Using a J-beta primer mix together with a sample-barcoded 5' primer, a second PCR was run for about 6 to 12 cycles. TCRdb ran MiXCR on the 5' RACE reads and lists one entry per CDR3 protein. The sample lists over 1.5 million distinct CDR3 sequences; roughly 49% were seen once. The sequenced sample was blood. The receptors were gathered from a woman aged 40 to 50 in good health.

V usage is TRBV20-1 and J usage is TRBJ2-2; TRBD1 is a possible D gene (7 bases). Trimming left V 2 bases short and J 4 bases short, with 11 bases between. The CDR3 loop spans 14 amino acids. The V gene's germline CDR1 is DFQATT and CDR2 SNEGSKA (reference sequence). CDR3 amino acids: CSARRRGATGELFF. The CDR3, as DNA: TGCAGTGCTAGACGCAGGGGGGCCACCGGGGAGCTGTTTTTT.

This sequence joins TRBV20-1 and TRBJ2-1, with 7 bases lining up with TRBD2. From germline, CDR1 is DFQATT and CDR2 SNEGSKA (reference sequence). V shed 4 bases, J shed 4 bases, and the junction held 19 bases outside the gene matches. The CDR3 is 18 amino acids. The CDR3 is CSAKPPGRATFLYNEQFF. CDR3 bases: TGCAGTGCTAAACCCCCAGGGAGGGCGACATTTTTGTACAATGAGCAGTTCTTC.

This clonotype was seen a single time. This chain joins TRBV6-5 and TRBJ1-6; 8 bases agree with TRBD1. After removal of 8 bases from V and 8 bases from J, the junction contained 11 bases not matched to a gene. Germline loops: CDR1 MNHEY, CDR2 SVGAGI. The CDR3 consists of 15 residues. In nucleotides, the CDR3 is TGTGCCAGCCAGGGGGCCGGACACAGGGATTCACCCCTCCACTTT. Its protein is CASQGAGHRDSPLHF.

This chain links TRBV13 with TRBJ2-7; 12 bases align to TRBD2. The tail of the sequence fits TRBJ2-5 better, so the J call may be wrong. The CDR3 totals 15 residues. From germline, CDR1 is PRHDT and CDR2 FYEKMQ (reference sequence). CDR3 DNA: TGTGCCAGCAGCCCAACTAGCGGGGGGAAGGAGACCCAGTACTTC. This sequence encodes CASSPTSGGKETQYF.

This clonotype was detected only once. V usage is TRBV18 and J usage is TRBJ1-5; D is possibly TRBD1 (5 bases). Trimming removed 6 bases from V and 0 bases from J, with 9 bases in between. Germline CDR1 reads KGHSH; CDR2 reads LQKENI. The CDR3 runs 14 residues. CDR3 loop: CASSLQDSNQPQHF. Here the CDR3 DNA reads TGTGCCAGCTCGCTACAGGATAGCAATCAGCCCCAGCATTTT.

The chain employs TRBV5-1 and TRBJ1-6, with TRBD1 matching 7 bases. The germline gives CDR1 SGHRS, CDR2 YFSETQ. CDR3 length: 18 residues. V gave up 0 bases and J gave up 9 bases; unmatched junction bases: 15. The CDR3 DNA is TGCGCCAGCAGCTTGGGGACTACAGGGGACGGGTCGGCTTCACCCCTCCACTTT. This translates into CASSLGTTGDGSASPLHF.

CDR3 residues: CASSTDGGAQETQYF. CDR3 coding DNA: TGTGCCAGCAGTACCGACGGGGGGGCCCAAGAGACCCAGTACTTC. This rearrangement joins TRBV14 to TRBJ2-5; 8 nucleotides align to TRBD2. CDR1 and CDR2 from the germline V gene are SGHDN and FVKESK. The V segment lost 6 bases and the J segment 1 base; nucleotides outside the gene matches: 7. This CDR3 contains 15 residues.

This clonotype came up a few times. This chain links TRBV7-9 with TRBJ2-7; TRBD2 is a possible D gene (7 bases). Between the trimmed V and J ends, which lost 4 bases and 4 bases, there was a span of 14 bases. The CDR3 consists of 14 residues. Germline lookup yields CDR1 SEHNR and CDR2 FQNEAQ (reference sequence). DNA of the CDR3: TGTGCCAGCAGCTCGAAGGGGGGGCGGTACGAGCAGTACTTC. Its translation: CASSSKGGRYEQYF.

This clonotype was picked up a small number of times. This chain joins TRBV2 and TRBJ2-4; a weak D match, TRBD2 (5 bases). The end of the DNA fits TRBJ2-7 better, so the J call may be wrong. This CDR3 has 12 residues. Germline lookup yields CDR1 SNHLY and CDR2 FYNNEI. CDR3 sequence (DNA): TGTGCCAGCAGTGGCACTAGAGACGAGCAGTACTTC. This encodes CASSGTRDEQYF.

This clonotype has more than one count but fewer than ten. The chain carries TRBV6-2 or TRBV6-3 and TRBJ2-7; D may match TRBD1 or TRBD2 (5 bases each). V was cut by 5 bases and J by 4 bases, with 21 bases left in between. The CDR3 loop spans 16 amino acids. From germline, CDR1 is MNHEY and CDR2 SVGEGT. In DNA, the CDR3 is TGTGCCAGCAGTCCTCTTCTGGGGCAGGAGGCATACGAGCAGTACTTC. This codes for CASSPLLGQEAYEQYF.

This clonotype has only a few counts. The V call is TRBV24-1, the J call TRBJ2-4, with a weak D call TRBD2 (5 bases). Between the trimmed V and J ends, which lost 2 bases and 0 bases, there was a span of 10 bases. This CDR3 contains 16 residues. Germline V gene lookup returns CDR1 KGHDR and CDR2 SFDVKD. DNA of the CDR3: TGTGCCACCAGTGATTCCGAGACTATAGCCAAAAACATTCAGTACTTC. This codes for CATSDSETIAKNIQYF.

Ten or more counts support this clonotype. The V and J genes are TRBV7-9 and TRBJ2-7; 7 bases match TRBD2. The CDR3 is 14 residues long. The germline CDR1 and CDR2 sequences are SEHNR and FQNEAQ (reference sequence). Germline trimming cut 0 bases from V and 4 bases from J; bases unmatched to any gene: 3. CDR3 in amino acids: CASSLAAGTYEQYF. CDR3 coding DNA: TGTGCCAGCAGCTTAGCAGCGGGAACTTACGAGCAGTACTTC.

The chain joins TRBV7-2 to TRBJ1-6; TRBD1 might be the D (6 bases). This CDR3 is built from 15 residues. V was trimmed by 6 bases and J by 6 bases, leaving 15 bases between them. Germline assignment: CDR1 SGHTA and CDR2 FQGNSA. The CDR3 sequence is CASSLTGFLNSPLHF. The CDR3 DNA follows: TGTGCCAGCAGTCTTACAGGGTTTCTTAATTCACCCCTCCACTTT.

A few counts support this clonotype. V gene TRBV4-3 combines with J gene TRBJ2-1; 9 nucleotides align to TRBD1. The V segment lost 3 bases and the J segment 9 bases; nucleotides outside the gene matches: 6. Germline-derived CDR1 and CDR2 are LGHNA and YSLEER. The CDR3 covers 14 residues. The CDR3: CASSHSGTGLEQFF. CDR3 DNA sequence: TGCGCCAGCAGCCATTCCGGGACAGGGCTTGAGCAGTTCTTC.

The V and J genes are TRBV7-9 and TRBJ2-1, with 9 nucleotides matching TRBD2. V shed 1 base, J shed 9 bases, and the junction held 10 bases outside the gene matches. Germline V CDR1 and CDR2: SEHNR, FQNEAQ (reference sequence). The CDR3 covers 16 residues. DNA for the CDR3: TGTGCCAGCAGCTTAGATCTGCGGGGGGGCCCAAGTGAGCAGTTCTTC. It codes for CASSLDLRGGPSEQFF.

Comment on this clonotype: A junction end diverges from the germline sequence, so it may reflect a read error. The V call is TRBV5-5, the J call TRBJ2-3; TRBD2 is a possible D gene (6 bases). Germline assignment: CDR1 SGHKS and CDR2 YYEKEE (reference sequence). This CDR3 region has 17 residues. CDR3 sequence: CAGSLFSASEYADTQYF. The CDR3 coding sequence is TGTGCCGGCAGCTTGTTTTCGGCTAGCGAATATGCAGATACGCAGTATTTT.

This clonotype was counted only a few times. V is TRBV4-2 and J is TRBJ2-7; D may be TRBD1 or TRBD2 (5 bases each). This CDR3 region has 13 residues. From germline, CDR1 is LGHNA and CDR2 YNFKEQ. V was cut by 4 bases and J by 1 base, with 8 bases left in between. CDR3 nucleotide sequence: TGTGCCAGCAGCCGGGACGAGTCCTACGAGCAGTACTTC. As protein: CASSRDESYEQYF.

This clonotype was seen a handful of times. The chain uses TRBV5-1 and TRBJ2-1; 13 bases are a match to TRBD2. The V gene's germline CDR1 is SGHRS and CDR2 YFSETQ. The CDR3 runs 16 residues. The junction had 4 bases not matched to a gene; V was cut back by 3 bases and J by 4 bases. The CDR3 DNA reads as TGCGCCAGCAGCTCGACTAGCGGGGGGTTGTACAATGAGCAGTTCTTC. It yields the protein CASSSTSGGLYNEQFF.